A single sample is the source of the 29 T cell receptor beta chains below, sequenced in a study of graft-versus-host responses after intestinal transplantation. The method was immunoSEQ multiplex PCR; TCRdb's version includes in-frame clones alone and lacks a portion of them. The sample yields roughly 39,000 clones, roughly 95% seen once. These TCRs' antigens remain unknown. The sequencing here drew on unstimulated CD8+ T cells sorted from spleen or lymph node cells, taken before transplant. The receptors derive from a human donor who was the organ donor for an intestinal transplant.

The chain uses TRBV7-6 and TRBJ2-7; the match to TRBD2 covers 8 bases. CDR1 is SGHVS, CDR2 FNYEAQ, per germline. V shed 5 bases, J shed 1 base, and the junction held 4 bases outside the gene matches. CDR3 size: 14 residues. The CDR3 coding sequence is TGTGCCAGCAGCCCCGGACTAGCATCCTACGAGCAGTACTTC. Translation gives CASSPGLASYEQYF.

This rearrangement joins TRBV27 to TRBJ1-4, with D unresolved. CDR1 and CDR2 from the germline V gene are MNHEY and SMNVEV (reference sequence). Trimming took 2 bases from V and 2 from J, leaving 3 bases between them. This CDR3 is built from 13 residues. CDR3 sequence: CASSLRTNEKLFF. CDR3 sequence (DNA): TGTGCCAGCAGTTTAAGGACTAATGAAAAACTGTTTTTT.

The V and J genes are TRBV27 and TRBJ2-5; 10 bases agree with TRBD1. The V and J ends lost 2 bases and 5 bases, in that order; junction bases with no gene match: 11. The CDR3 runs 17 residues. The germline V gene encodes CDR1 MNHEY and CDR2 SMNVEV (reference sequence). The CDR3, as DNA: TGTGCCAGCAGTTTAACCTTTGGGACAGGGGACCGGGAGACCCAGTACTTC. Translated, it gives CASSLTFGTGDRETQYF.

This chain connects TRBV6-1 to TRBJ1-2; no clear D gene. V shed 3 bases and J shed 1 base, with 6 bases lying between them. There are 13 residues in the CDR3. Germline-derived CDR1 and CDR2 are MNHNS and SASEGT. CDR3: CASSDTSNYGYTF. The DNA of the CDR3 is TGTGCCAGCAGTGATACAAGTAACTATGGCTACACCTTC.

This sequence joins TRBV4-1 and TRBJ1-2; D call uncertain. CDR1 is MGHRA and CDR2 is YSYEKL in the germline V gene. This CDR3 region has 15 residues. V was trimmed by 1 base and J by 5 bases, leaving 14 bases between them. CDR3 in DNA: TGCGCCAGCAGCCAAGGATGGGGAGTACTTTATGGCTACACCTTC. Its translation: CASSQGWGVLYGYTF.

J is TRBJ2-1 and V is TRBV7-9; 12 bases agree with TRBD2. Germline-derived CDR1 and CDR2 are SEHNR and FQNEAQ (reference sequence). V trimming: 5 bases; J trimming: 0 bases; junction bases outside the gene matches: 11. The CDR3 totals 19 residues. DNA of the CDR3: TGTGCCAGCAGCACCACACTAGCGGGGGGAACTAGCTCCTACAATGAGCAGTTCTTC. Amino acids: CASSTTLAGGTSSYNEQFF.

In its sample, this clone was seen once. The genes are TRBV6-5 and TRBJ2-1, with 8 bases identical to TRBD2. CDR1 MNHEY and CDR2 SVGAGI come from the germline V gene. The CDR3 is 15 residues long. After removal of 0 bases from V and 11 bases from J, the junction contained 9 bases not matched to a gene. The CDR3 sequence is CASSYSTGGGGQQFF. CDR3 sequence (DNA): TGTGCCAGCAGTTACTCGACCGGGGGGGGCGGGCAGCAGTTCTTC.

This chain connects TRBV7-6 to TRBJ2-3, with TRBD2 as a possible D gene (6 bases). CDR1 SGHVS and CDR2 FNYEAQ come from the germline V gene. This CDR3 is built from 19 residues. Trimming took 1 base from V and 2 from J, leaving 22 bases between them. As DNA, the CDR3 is TGTGCCAGCAGCTTAGGTTCAAGCGGGCTGCCCAAGATCACAGATACGCAGTATTTT. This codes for CASSLGSSGLPKITDTQYF.

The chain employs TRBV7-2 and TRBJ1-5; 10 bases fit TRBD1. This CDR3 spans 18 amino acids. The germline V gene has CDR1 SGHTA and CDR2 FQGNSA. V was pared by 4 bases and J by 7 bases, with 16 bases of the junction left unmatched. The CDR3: CASSSPRTGGTLGQPQHF. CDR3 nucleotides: TGTGCCAGCAGCTCCCCCCGGACAGGGGGGACCTTAGGGCAGCCCCAGCATTTT. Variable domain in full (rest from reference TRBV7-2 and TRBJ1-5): GAGVSQSPSNKVTEKGKDVELRCDPISGHTALYWYRQSLGQGLEFLIYFQGNSAPDKSGLPSDRFSAERTGGSVSTLTIQRTQQEDSAVYLCASSSPRTGGTLGQPQHFGDGTRLSIL.

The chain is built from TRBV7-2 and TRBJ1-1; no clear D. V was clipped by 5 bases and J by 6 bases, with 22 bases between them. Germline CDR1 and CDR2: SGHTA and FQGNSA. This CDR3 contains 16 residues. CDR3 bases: TGTGCCAGCAGCCAAACTTTGCTCCCCCTAGACTCTGAAGCTTTCTTT. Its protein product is CASSQTLLPLDSEAFF.

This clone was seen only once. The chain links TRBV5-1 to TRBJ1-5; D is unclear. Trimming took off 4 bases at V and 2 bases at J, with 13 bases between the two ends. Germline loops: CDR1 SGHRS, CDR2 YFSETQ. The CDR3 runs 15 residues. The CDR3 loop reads CASSPGLLGNQPQHF. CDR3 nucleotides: TGCGCCAGCAGCCCCGGGCTTTTGGGCAATCAGCCCCAGCATTTT.

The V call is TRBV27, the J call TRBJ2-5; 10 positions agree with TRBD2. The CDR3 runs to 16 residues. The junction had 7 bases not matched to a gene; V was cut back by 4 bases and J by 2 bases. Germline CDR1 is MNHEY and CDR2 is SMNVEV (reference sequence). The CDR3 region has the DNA TGTGCCAGCAGTTACGCTCAAGCGGGGGGGCAAGAGACCCAGTACTTC. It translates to CASSYAQAGGQETQYF.

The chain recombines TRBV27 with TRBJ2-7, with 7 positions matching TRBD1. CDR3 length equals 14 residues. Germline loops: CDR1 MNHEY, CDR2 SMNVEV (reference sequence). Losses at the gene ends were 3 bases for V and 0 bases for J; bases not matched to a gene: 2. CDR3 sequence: CASSLPGGSYEQYF. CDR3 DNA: TGTGCCAGCAGTTTGCCAGGGGGCTCCTACGAGCAGTACTTC.

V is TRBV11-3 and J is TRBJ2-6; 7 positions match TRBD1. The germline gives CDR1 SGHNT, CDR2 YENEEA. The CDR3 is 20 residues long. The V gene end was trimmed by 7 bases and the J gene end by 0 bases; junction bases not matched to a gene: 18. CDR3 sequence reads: CASTWGSTGAKSSGANVLTF. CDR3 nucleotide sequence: TGTGCCAGCACCTGGGGGTCCACAGGGGCGAAATCCTCTGGGGCCAACGTCCTGACTTTC.

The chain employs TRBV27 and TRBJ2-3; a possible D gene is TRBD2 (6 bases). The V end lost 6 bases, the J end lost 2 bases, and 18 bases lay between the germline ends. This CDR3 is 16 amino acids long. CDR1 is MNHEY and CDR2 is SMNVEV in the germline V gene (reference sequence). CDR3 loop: CASRPLPGGPTDTQYF. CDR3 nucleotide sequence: TGTGCCAGCAGACCTCTACCCGGGGGACCCACAGATACGCAGTATTTT.

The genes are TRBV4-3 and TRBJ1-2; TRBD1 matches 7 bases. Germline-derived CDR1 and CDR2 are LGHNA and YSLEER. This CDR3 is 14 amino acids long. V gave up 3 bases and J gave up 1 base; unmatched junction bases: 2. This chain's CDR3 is CASSQGQNNYGYTF. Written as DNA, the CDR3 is TGCGCCAGCAGCCAGGGACAGAATAACTATGGCTACACCTTC.

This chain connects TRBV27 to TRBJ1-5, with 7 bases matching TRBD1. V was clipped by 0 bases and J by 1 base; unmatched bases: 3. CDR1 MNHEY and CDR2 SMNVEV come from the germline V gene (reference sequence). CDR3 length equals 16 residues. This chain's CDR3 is CASSLSRQGSNQPQHF. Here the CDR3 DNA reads TGTGCCAGCAGTTTATCGCGACAGGGAAGCAATCAGCCCCAGCATTTT.

The CDR3 bases are TGCGCCAGCAGTGATCCCGGGGGGAGCTCCTACAATGAGCAGTTCTTC. The encoded protein is CASSDPGGSSYNEQFF. The chain links TRBV10-1 to TRBJ2-1, with 7 bases lining up with TRBD2. The CDR3 has 16 amino acids. The germline gives CDR1 WNHNN, CDR2 SYGVQD (reference sequence). V shed 3 bases and J 0 bases; nucleotides not matched to a gene: 5.

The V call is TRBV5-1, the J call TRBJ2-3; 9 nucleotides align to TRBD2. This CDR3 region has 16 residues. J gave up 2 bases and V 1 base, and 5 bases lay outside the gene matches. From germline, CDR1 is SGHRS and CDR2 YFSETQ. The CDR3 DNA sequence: TGCGCCAGCAGCTTGTCCGGACTAGCGATCACAGATACGCAGTATTTT. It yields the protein CASSLSGLAITDTQYF.

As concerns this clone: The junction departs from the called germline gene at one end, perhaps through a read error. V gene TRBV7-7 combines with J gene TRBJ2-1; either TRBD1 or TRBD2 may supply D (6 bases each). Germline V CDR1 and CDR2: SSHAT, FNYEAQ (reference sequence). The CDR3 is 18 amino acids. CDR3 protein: CASSSGPNGGWGHNEQFF. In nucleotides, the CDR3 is TGTGCTAGCAGCTCGGGCCCAAACGGGGGTTGGGGGCACAATGAGCAGTTCTTC.

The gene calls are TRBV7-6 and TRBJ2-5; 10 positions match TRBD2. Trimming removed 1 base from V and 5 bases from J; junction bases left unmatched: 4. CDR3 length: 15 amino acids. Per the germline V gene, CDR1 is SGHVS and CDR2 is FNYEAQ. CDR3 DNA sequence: TGTGCCAGCAGCTTAGGACTAGCGGGCGGGGAGACCCAGTACTTC. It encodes CASSLGLAGGETQYF.

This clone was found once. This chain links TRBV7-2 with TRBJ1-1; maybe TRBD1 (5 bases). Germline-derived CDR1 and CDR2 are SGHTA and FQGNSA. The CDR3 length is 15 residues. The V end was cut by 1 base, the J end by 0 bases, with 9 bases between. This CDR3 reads CASSLVRGMNTEAFF. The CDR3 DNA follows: TGTGCCAGCAGCTTAGTTCGGGGCATGAACACTGAAGCTTTCTTT.

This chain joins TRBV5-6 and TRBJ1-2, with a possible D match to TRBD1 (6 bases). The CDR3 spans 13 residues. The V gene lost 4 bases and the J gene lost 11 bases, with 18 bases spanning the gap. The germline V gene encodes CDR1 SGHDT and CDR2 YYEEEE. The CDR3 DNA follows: TGTGCCAGCAGCCCAGGATTTAAGGGGGAATACACCTTC. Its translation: CASSPGFKGEYTF. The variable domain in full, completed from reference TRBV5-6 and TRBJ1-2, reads DAGVTQSPTHLIKTRGQQVTLRCSPKSGHDTVSWYQQALGQGPQFIFQYYEEEERQRGNFPDRFSGHQFPNYSSELNVNALLLGDSALYLCASSPGFKGEYTFGSGTRLTVV.

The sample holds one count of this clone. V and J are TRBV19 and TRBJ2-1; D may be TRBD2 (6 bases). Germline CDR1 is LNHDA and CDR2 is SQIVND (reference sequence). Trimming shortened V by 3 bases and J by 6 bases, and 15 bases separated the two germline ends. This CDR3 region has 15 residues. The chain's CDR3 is CASSISGIVGNEQFF. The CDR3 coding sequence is TGTGCCAGTAGTATTAGCGGCATTGTGGGCAATGAGCAGTTCTTC.

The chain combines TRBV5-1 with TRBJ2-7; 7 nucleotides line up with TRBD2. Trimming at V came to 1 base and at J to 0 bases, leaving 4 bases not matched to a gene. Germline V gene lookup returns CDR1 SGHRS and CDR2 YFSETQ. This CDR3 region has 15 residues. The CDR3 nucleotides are TGCGCCAGCAGCTTGCCAGGGAGGGACTCCTACGAGCAGTACTTC. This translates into CASSLPGRDSYEQYF.

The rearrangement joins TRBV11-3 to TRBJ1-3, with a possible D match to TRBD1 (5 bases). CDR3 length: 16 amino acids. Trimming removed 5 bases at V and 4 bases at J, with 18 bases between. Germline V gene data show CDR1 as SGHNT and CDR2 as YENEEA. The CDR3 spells CASSLPRGRSGNTIYF. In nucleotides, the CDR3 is TGTGCCAGCAGCCTCCCTAGGGGCCGCTCCGGAAACACCATATATTTT.

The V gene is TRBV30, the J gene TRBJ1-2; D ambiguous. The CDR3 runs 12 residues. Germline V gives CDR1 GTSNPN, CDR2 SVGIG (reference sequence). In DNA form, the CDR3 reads TGTGCGGGGAGAACGACCGACTATGGCTACACCTTC. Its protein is CAGRTTDYGYTF.

CDR3 amino acids: CASSYSGGNQPQHF. The CDR3 DNA reads as TGTGCCAGCAGTTACTCCGGGGGCAATCAGCCCCAGCATTTT. The chain joins TRBV6-6 to TRBJ1-5; unclear D gene. Germline CDR1 and CDR2: MNHNY and SVGAGI (reference sequence). Trimming took 0 bases from V and 2 from J, leaving 5 bases between them. The CDR3 length is 14 residues.

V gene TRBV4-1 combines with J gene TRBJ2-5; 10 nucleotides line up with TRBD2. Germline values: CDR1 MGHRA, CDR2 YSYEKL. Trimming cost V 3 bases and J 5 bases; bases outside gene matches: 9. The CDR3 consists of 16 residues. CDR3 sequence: CASSQVKRGGRETQYF. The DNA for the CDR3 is TGCGCCAGCAGCCAGGTGAAGCGGGGGGGCCGCGAGACCCAGTACTTC.